The rows below give T cell receptor beta chains drawn from one sample of a study of CD8 T cells in Susac syndrome. TCRdb reanalysed the immunoSEQ multiplex PCR reads using MiXCR and keeps one entry per CDR3 protein. The table has about 120,000 distinct CDR3 sequences, around 94% seen once. Sequencing was done on a sample of CD4+ T cells from PBMCs. These receptors all come from a human donor with multiple sclerosis. The CDR3 runs from the conserved cysteine through the conserved F or W. Fields, in order: CDR3 DNA, CDR3 protein, J gene, D gene, V gene, CDR3 length, clone size. The D gene is left open where the match is weak. Clone sizes are given selectively: once, few, many, or a class where the clone is expanded.

CDR3nt: TGCAGCGTTGAGATTTTGGGTCAGCCCCAGCATTTT; CDR3aa: CSVEILGQPQHF; j_gene: TRBJ1-5; d_gene: -; v_gene: TRBV29-1; len: 12; abundance: -
CDR3nt: TGCAGTGCTACCGGACAGGAAGCTTTCTTT; CDR3aa: CSATGQEAFF; j_gene: TRBJ1-1; d_gene: -; v_gene: TRBV20-1; len: 10; abundance: -
CDR3nt: TGTGCCAGTAGCCAGGGTTCTCAGCCCCAGCATTTT; CDR3aa: CASSQGSQPQHF; j_gene: TRBJ1-5; d_gene: -; v_gene: TRBV19; len: 12; abundance: few
CDR3nt: TGTGCCAGCAGCCTCTTAGGACAGAGCACAGATACGCAGTATTTT; CDR3aa: CASSLLGQSTDTQYF; j_gene: TRBJ2-3; d_gene: -; v_gene: TRBV6-1; len: 15; abundance: few
CDR3nt: TGTGCCAGCAGCTTGGGACAGGCCCTGGGGTATGGCTACACCTTC; CDR3aa: CASSLGQALGYGYTF; j_gene: TRBJ1-2; d_gene: -; v_gene: TRBV5-4; len: 15; abundance: -
CDR3nt: TGTGCCAGCAGTACCCTCAACTCTGGGGCCAACGTCCTGACTTTC; CDR3aa: CASSTLNSGANVLTF; j_gene: TRBJ2-6; d_gene: -; v_gene: TRBV27; len: 15; abundance: -
CDR3nt: TGTGCCAGCAGCAAAGTGAGCGGCTACACCTTC; CDR3aa: CASSKVSGYTF; j_gene: TRBJ1-2; d_gene: -; v_gene: TRBV21-1; len: 11; abundance: -
CDR3nt: TGTGCCAGCTCCCTACAGGGGTCCTACGAGCAGTACTTC; CDR3aa: CASSLQGSYEQYF; j_gene: TRBJ2-7; d_gene: TRBD1; v_gene: TRBV18; len: 13; abundance: -
CDR3nt: TGTGCCAGCAGGAAAAACAGGGTCGGTTACGAGCAGTACTTC; CDR3aa: CASRKNRVGYEQYF; j_gene: TRBJ2-7; d_gene: -; v_gene: TRBV11-2; len: 14; abundance: once
CDR3nt: TGTGCCAGCAGCCTCCGGAGCGGGGGGGCAGGAGAGACCCAGTACTTC; CDR3aa: CASSLRSGGAGETQYF; j_gene: TRBJ2-5; d_gene: TRBD2; v_gene: TRBV7-2; len: 16; abundance: -
CDR3nt: TGTGCCAGCAGCTTAGGCCCGACAGGGGGACTTGAAGCTTTCTTT; CDR3aa: CASSLGPTGGLEAFF; j_gene: TRBJ1-1; d_gene: TRBD1; v_gene: TRBV11-2; len: 15; abundance: -
CDR3nt: TGTGCCAGCAGCAGACCGGGACCGGGATACGAGCAGTACTTC; CDR3aa: CASSRPGPGYEQYF; j_gene: TRBJ2-7; d_gene: -; v_gene: TRBV11-1; len: 14; abundance: -
CDR3nt: TGTGCCAGCAGCTTAAGGGCCGGGGGTGAGCAGTACTTC; CDR3aa: CASSLRAGGEQYF; j_gene: TRBJ2-7; d_gene: -; v_gene: TRBV7-8; len: 13; abundance: once
CDR3nt: TGTGCCAGCAGTGCCAGGGAGGGCACTGAAGCTTTCTTT; CDR3aa: CASSAREGTEAFF; j_gene: TRBJ1-1; d_gene: -; v_gene: TRBV25-1; len: 13; abundance: -
CDR3nt: TGTGCCAGCAGCTTAGCTCATACGCAGTATTTT; CDR3aa: CASSLAHTQYF; j_gene: TRBJ2-3; d_gene: -; v_gene: TRBV7-2; len: 11; abundance: few
CDR3nt: TGTGCCAGCAGTTCGAACTCCGTGGAGACCCAGTACTTC; CDR3aa: CASSSNSVETQYF; j_gene: TRBJ2-5; d_gene: -; v_gene: TRBV12-3/TRBV12-4; len: 13; abundance: -
CDR3nt: TGTGCCAGCAGGGACACAGGGTTTTCACCCCTCCACTTT; CDR3aa: CASRDTGFSPLHF; j_gene: TRBJ1-6; d_gene: -; v_gene: TRBV2; len: 13; abundance: -
CDR3nt: TGCAGTGCTACCTCACTAGCGGGGGACACAGATACGCAGTATTTT; CDR3aa: CSATSLAGDTDTQYF; j_gene: TRBJ2-3; d_gene: TRBD2; v_gene: TRBV20-1; len: 15; abundance: -
CDR3nt: TGTGCCAGCAGCGGGGGACTAGCGGGGGGCGAGCAGTACTTC; CDR3aa: CASSGGLAGGEQYF; j_gene: TRBJ2-7; d_gene: TRBD2; v_gene: TRBV7-2; len: 14; abundance: -
CDR3nt: TGTGCCAGCAGTCCCTTCTCCTACGAGCAGTACTTC; CDR3aa: CASSPFSYEQYF; j_gene: TRBJ2-7; d_gene: -; v_gene: TRBV6-2/TRBV6-3; len: 12; abundance: -
CDR3nt: TGCAGTGCTAGAGATGGGAACCGAGCGTACAATGAGCAGTTCTTC; CDR3aa: CSARDGNRAYNEQFF; j_gene: TRBJ2-1; d_gene: -; v_gene: TRBV20-1; len: 15; abundance: -
CDR3nt: TGTGCCAGCAGCCAAGATAACGGTCCCTATGGCTACACCTTC; CDR3aa: CASSQDNGPYGYTF; j_gene: TRBJ1-2; d_gene: -; v_gene: TRBV4-2; len: 14; abundance: -
CDR3nt: TGTGCCAGCAGCCCGCGGACAGGGAGAGAGACCCAGTACTTC; CDR3aa: CASSPRTGRETQYF; j_gene: TRBJ2-5; d_gene: TRBD1; v_gene: TRBV14; len: 14; abundance: once
CDR3nt: TGTGCCAGCAGCCGTCAGGACACCGAGCAGTTCTTC; CDR3aa: CASSRQDTEQFF; j_gene: TRBJ2-1; d_gene: -; v_gene: TRBV5-4; len: 12; abundance: -
CDR3nt: TGTGCCAGCAGCCATAGGACTAGCGGGGGATCCCACGAGCAGTACTTC; CDR3aa: CASSHRTSGGSHEQYF; j_gene: TRBJ2-7; d_gene: TRBD2; v_gene: TRBV3-1; len: 16; abundance: -
CDR3nt: TGTGCCAGCAGTTACACGACAGGGGCGAGGAACTATGGCTACACCTTC; CDR3aa: CASSYTTGARNYGYTF; j_gene: TRBJ1-2; d_gene: TRBD1; v_gene: TRBV6-5; len: 16; abundance: -
CDR3nt: TGTGCCAGCAGCTTAGTTATCCCTTCTTGGGGCACCGGGGAGCTGTTTTTT; CDR3aa: CASSLVIPSWGTGELFF; j_gene: TRBJ2-2; d_gene: -; v_gene: TRBV7-8; len: 17; abundance: -
CDR3nt: TGTGCCAGCAGATTACAACAGGGGTACACCGGGGAGCTGTTTTTT; CDR3aa: CASRLQQGYTGELFF; j_gene: TRBJ2-2; d_gene: TRBD1; v_gene: TRBV2; len: 15; abundance: -
CDR3nt: TGTGCCAGCAGCCCCACGTTGGCCAGGGCTAACTATGGCTACACCTTC; CDR3aa: CASSPTLARANYGYTF; j_gene: TRBJ1-2; d_gene: -; v_gene: TRBV4-2; len: 16; abundance: -
CDR3nt: TGTGCCAGCAGCCCTTCGGTAAGGAAGGCAACTAATGAAAAACTGTTTTTT; CDR3aa: CASSPSVRKATNEKLFF; j_gene: TRBJ1-4; d_gene: -; v_gene: TRBV3-1; len: 17; abundance: -
CDR3nt: TGTGCCAGCAGTTCAAATGGAAACACCATATATTTT; CDR3aa: CASSSNGNTIYF; j_gene: TRBJ1-3; d_gene: -; v_gene: TRBV12-3/TRBV12-4; len: 12; abundance: -
CDR3nt: TGTGCCAGCAGCCTCGGCCGAAATCAGCCCCAGCATTTT; CDR3aa: CASSLGRNQPQHF; j_gene: TRBJ1-5; d_gene: -; v_gene: TRBV7-9; len: 13; abundance: once
CDR3nt: TGTGCCAGTAGTATAGATCAGGACAATCAGCCCCAGCATTTT; CDR3aa: CASSIDQDNQPQHF; j_gene: TRBJ1-5; d_gene: -; v_gene: TRBV19; len: 14; abundance: -
CDR3nt: TGCAGTGCTAGAGATCAGGGGTTTGGAAGGGTTGGCTACACCTTC; CDR3aa: CSARDQGFGRVGYTF; j_gene: TRBJ1-2; d_gene: -; v_gene: TRBV20-1; len: 15; abundance: -
CDR3nt: TGTGCCAGCAGGACCCCAGGGCCCGCCACTTACCTCCACTTT; CDR3aa: CASRTPGPATYLHF; j_gene: TRBJ1-6; d_gene: -; v_gene: TRBV28; len: 14; abundance: -
CDR3nt: TGTGCCAGCAGCCAAGATGCCGGGGCGAATTCACCCCTCCACTTT; CDR3aa: CASSQDAGANSPLHF; j_gene: TRBJ1-6; d_gene: -; v_gene: TRBV4-2; len: 15; abundance: -
CDR3nt: TGTGCCACCAGTGATGTAATGAACACTGAAGCTTTCTTT; CDR3aa: CATSDVMNTEAFF; j_gene: TRBJ1-1; d_gene: -; v_gene: TRBV24-1; len: 13; abundance: -
CDR3nt: TGTGCCAGCAGGACCCGGGGACAGGGAGATTATGGCTACACCTTC; CDR3aa: CASRTRGQGDYGYTF; j_gene: TRBJ1-2; d_gene: TRBD1; v_gene: TRBV5-6; len: 15; abundance: -
CDR3nt: TGTGCCAGCAGTTTACAAGACAGGGGGCTTGGTCAGCCCCAGCATTTT; CDR3aa: CASSLQDRGLGQPQHF; j_gene: TRBJ1-5; d_gene: TRBD1; v_gene: TRBV27; len: 16; abundance: -
CDR3nt: TGTGCCAGCAGTTTGACACCCTCTGGGGCCAACGTCCTGACTTTC; CDR3aa: CASSLTPSGANVLTF; j_gene: TRBJ2-6; d_gene: -; v_gene: TRBV6-5; len: 15; abundance: -
CDR3nt: TGCGCCAGCAGCTTGGACGGTAACAATCAGCCCCAGCATTTT; CDR3aa: CASSLDGNNQPQHF; j_gene: TRBJ1-5; d_gene: -; v_gene: TRBV5-1; len: 14; abundance: -
CDR3nt: TGTGCCAGCAGCGGACCGACAGTCTCTGGAAACACCATATATTTT; CDR3aa: CASSGPTVSGNTIYF; j_gene: TRBJ1-3; d_gene: -; v_gene: TRBV9; len: 15; abundance: -
CDR3nt: TGTGCCAGCAGCGGGACTCTCTATGGCTACACCTTC; CDR3aa: CASSGTLYGYTF; j_gene: TRBJ1-2; d_gene: -; v_gene: TRBV25-1; len: 12; abundance: -
CDR3nt: TGTGCCTGGAGCGGGGACTTCCAAGAGACCCAGTACTTC; CDR3aa: CAWSGDFQETQYF; j_gene: TRBJ2-5; d_gene: -; v_gene: TRBV30; len: 13; abundance: -
CDR3nt: TGTGCCAGCTCACCAAGACAGGGAAGGGGCAATCAGCCCCAGCATTTT; CDR3aa: CASSPRQGRGNQPQHF; j_gene: TRBJ1-5; d_gene: TRBD1; v_gene: TRBV18; len: 16; abundance: -
CDR3nt: TGTGCCAGCAGCCCAGGGGGGCGGACTACTACAACTGAAGCTTTCTTT; CDR3aa: CASSPGGRTTTTEAFF; j_gene: TRBJ1-1; d_gene: TRBD1; v_gene: TRBV7-9; len: 16; abundance: -
CDR3nt: TGTGCCAGCAGCTCTAGCGGGGGGCCGAACACCGGGGAGCTGTTTTTT; CDR3aa: CASSSSGGPNTGELFF; j_gene: TRBJ2-2; d_gene: TRBD2; v_gene: TRBV7-2; len: 16; abundance: few
CDR3nt: TGTGCCAGCAGTGATTATCGCCAAAAGCAGTACTTC; CDR3aa: CASSDYRQKQYF; j_gene: TRBJ2-7; d_gene: -; v_gene: TRBV25-1; len: 12; abundance: once
CDR3nt: TGTGCCTGGAGTAGACAGACCTCTGGCGAGCAGTACTTC; CDR3aa: CAWSRQTSGEQYF; j_gene: TRBJ2-7; d_gene: -; v_gene: TRBV30; len: 13; abundance: -